This is a list of T cell receptor beta chains from one sample in a study of shared clonotypes between healthy human individuals. Sequencing used immunoSEQ multiplex PCR; TCRdb keeps in-frame clones, though not all of them. The table has 2 million to 3 million clones, approximately 93% seen once. The sample was naive CD4+ T cells from PBMCs. The receptor set was obtained from a man younger than 35 in good health. Some clones in this sample may be carry-over from other donors' samples. CDR3s include the opening cysteine and the closing phenylalanine or tryptophan. Each record gives: D gene, J gene, clone size, V gene, CDR3 protein, CDR3 DNA. A D gene is named only where the DNA matches it firmly. Size is stated for part of the rows, as once, few or many counts, or as a class when the clone is expanded.

D: TRBD1; J: TRBJ2-1; size: NA; V: TRBV6-5; CDR3: CASSYVHRGRNEQFF; DNA: TGTGCCAGCAGTTACGTGCACAGGGGGCGAAATGAGCAGTTCTTC
D: TRBD2; J: TRBJ2-1; size: NA; V: TRBV2; CDR3: CASSERREPGNEQFF; DNA: TGTGCCAGCAGTGAGCGGCGGGAGCCGGGGAATGAGCAGTTCTTC
D: NA; J: TRBJ2-1; size: NA; V: TRBV28; CDR3: CASSLRGSSENEQFF; DNA: TGTGCCAGCAGTTTAAGAGGGAGTAGCGAAAATGAGCAGTTCTTC
D: NA; J: TRBJ1-2; size: once; V: TRBV7-9; CDR3: CASSAGEGGYTF; DNA: TGTGCCAGCAGCGCTGGTGAGGGTGGCTACACCTTC
D: NA; J: TRBJ2-1; size: once; V: TRBV7-9; CDR3: CASSIIRGDSYNEQFF; DNA: TGTGCCAGCAGCATCATCCGAGGCGACTCCTACAATGAGCAGTTCTTC
D: TRBD2; J: TRBJ2-3; size: NA; V: TRBV27; CDR3: CASSVELAASTDTQYF; DNA: TGTGCCAGCAGCGTCGAGCTAGCGGCTAGCACAGATACGCAGTATTTT
D: NA; J: TRBJ1-6; size: NA; V: TRBV29-1; CDR3: CSVGEGPGDSPLHF; DNA: TGCAGCGTTGGCGAGGGGCCGGGAGATTCACCCCTCCACTTT
D: NA; J: TRBJ2-1; size: NA; V: TRBV6-5; CDR3: CASSSPPLSFF; DNA: TGTGCCAGCAGTTCCCCCCCTCTGTCGTTCTTC
D: TRBD1; J: TRBJ2-3; size: NA; V: TRBV11-2; CDR3: CASSFQGAADTQYF; DNA: TGTGCCAGCAGCTTCCAGGGGGCGGCAGATACGCAGTATTTT
D: NA; J: TRBJ2-5; size: NA; V: TRBV7-9; CDR3: CASSLSPRTVQETQYF; DNA: TGTGCCAGCAGCTTAAGTCCGCGGACGGTACAAGAGACCCAGTACTTC
D: TRBD1; J: TRBJ1-5; size: few; V: TRBV30; CDR3: CAWSVLRTGGNQPQHF; DNA: TGTGCCTGGAGTGTACTAAGGACAGGTGGGAATCAGCCCCAGCATTTT
D: NA; J: TRBJ2-7; size: NA; V: TRBV7-8; CDR3: CASSLAGQQSYEQYF; DNA: TGTGCCAGCAGCTTAGCTGGACAGCAATCCTACGAGCAGTACTTC
D: NA; J: TRBJ1-6; size: NA; V: TRBV4-2; CDR3: CASSQEQGVVALHF; DNA: TGTGCCAGCAGCCAAGAACAAGGGGTGGTGGCCCTCCACTTT
D: NA; J: TRBJ1-4; size: NA; V: TRBV5-1; CDR3: CASSLNRANEKLFF; DNA: TGCGCCAGCAGCTTGAACAGGGCGAATGAAAAACTGTTTTTT
D: TRBD1; J: TRBJ2-7; size: NA; V: TRBV29-1; CDR3: CSEGRGTGAEQYF; DNA: TGCAGCGAGGGCCGTGGGACAGGGGCCGAGCAGTACTTC
D: NA; J: TRBJ1-2; size: NA; V: TRBV7-2; CDR3: CASSRDPTYGYTF; DNA: TGTGCCAGCAGCCGAGACCCGACCTATGGCTACACCTTC
D: NA; J: TRBJ2-5; size: NA; V: TRBV4-3; CDR3: CASSQGWVQETQYF; DNA: TGCGCCAGCAGCCAAGGGTGGGTGCAAGAGACCCAGTACTTC
D: NA; J: TRBJ2-7; size: NA; V: TRBV9; CDR3: CASSGTDTYEQYF; DNA: TGTGCCAGCAGTGGGACTGACACCTACGAGCAGTACTTC
D: NA; J: TRBJ2-3; size: once; V: TRBV28; CDR3: CASSPTVVFTDTQYF; DNA: TGTGCCAGCAGTCCAACCGTCGTCTTCACAGATACGCAGTATTTT
D: TRBD1; J: TRBJ2-2; size: NA; V: TRBV9; CDR3: CASSVDPGQGPTGELFF; DNA: TGTGCCAGCAGCGTAGATCCGGGACAGGGGCCCACCGGGGAGCTGTTTTTT
D: TRBD2; J: TRBJ2-3; size: NA; V: TRBV28; CDR3: CASNKAGAPTDTQYF; DNA: TGTGCCAGCAACAAAGCGGGAGCTCCCACAGATACGCAGTATTTT
D: NA; J: TRBJ2-7; size: NA; V: TRBV11-2; CDR3: CASSLGRAYEQYF; DNA: TGTGCCAGCAGCTTGGGCAGGGCCTACGAGCAGTACTTC
D: NA; J: TRBJ2-7; size: NA; V: TRBV30; CDR3: CAWNGQVSSYEQYF; DNA: TGTGCCTGGAACGGGCAGGTGAGCTCCTACGAGCAGTACTTC
D: NA; J: TRBJ1-4; size: NA; V: TRBV29-1; CDR3: CSVGYGNEKLFF; DNA: TGCAGCGTTGGGTACGGTAATGAAAAACTGTTTTTT
D: TRBD2; J: TRBJ2-7; size: NA; V: TRBV7-7; CDR3: CASSLGLAGVGEQYF; DNA: TGTGCCAGCAGCTTAGGACTAGCGGGAGTGGGCGAGCAGTACTTC
D: NA; J: TRBJ1-4; size: NA; V: TRBV18; CDR3: CASSPGSGTNEKLFF; DNA: TGTGCCAGCTCACCGGGGTCGGGAACTAATGAAAAACTGTTTTTT
D: TRBD1; J: TRBJ2-1; size: NA; V: TRBV6-5; CDR3: CASSKRQGEQFF; DNA: TGTGCCAGCAGCAAAAGACAGGGCGAGCAGTTCTTC
D: NA; J: TRBJ2-7; size: NA; V: TRBV6-4; CDR3: CASSDSSHPTYEQYF; DNA: TGTGCCAGCAGTGACTCGTCCCACCCCACCTACGAGCAGTACTTC
D: TRBD1; J: TRBJ2-5; size: NA; V: TRBV5-1; CDR3: CASSLTGDQETQYF; DNA: TGCGCCAGCAGCTTAACAGGGGATCAAGAGACCCAGTACTTC
D: TRBD2; J: TRBJ2-1; size: NA; V: TRBV18; CDR3: CASSRSSGRLNEQFF; DNA: TGTGCCAGCTCACGGTCTAGCGGGAGGCTAAATGAGCAGTTCTTC
D: NA; J: TRBJ2-7; size: NA; V: TRBV6-6; CDR3: CARKGTRGTYEQYF; DNA: TGTGCCAGGAAGGGCACAAGGGGCACCTACGAGCAGTACTTC
D: TRBD2; J: TRBJ2-3; size: NA; V: TRBV27; CDR3: CASSRKREGNTDTQYF; DNA: TGTGCCAGCAGCCGAAAGCGGGAGGGGAACACAGATACGCAGTATTTT
D: NA; J: TRBJ2-7; size: NA; V: TRBV11-2; CDR3: CASSLDRQGREYF; DNA: TGTGCCAGCAGCTTAGATAGGCAGGGAAGGGAGTACTTC
D: TRBD1; J: TRBJ1-2; size: NA; V: TRBV28; CDR3: CASGGNRGGGYTF; DNA: TGTGCCAGCGGAGGTAACAGGGGAGGAGGCTACACCTTC
D: NA; J: TRBJ1-5; size: NA; V: TRBV18; CDR3: CASSPKLGAGGQPQHF; DNA: TGTGCCAGCTCACCTAAGCTAGGGGCGGGAGGACAGCCCCAGCATTTT
D: NA; J: TRBJ1-4; size: NA; V: TRBV19; CDR3: CASHLGGTVVEKLFF; DNA: TGTGCCAGTCACCTGGGGGGTACGGTGGTGGAAAAACTGTTTTTT
D: NA; J: TRBJ1-2; size: few; V: TRBV28; CDR3: CASSLAAGYGYTF; DNA: TGTGCCAGCAGTTTAGCGGCGGGCTATGGCTACACCTTC
D: TRBD2; J: TRBJ2-7; size: NA; V: TRBV7-2; CDR3: CASSLAGREQYF; DNA: TGTGCCAGCAGCCTAGCGGGCCGCGAGCAGTACTTC
D: TRBD1; J: TRBJ1-4; size: NA; V: TRBV5-1; CDR3: CASSILGQGSNEKLFF; DNA: TGCGCCAGCAGCATCCTCGGACAGGGCTCTAATGAAAAACTGTTTTTT
D: NA; J: TRBJ1-6; size: NA; V: TRBV2; CDR3: CASNRDRIPLHF; DNA: TGTGCCAGCAACCGAGACCGCATACCCCTCCACTTT
D: NA; J: TRBJ2-1; size: NA; V: TRBV7-9; CDR3: CASSAYNEQFF; DNA: TGTGCCAGCAGCGCTTATAATGAGCAGTTCTTC
D: TRBD1; J: TRBJ1-5; size: NA; V: TRBV2; CDR3: CASSPGQNQPQHF; DNA: TGTGCCAGCAGCCCGGGACAGAATCAGCCCCAGCATTTT
D: NA; J: TRBJ2-1; size: NA; V: TRBV6-1; CDR3: CASSEFRDEQFF; DNA: TGTGCCAGCAGTGAATTCCGCGATGAGCAGTTCTTC
D: NA; J: TRBJ1-3; size: NA; V: TRBV6-5; CDR3: CASAPGHLSGNTIYF; DNA: TGTGCCAGTGCCCCGGGACACCTCTCTGGAAACACCATATATTTT
D: NA; J: TRBJ2-7; size: once; V: TRBV5-6; CDR3: CASSSITGRYEQYF; DNA: TGTGCCAGCAGCTCAATAACAGGGAGATACGAGCAGTACTTC
D: NA; J: TRBJ2-1; size: NA; V: TRBV28; CDR3: CASSQPGPYNEQFF; DNA: TGTGCCAGCAGTCAGCCGGGACCTTACAATGAGCAGTTCTTC
D: TRBD2; J: TRBJ2-5; size: NA; V: TRBV5-4; CDR3: CASSLGLAGQETQYF; DNA: TGTGCCAGCAGCTTGGGACTAGCGGGCCAAGAGACCCAGTACTTC
D: NA; J: TRBJ1-3; size: NA; V: TRBV5-4; CDR3: CASSLAGAGGNTIYF; DNA: TGTGCCAGCAGCTTGGCAGGAGCGGGGGGAAACACCATATATTTT